This is a list of T cell receptor beta chains from one sample in a study of OX40 agonist ivuxolimab in advanced cancers. Sequencing was performed with immunoSEQ multiplex PCR; in TCRdb, only in-frame clones are kept and a portion is missing. This table holds about 89,000 clones, roughly 90% found once. Specimen: CD4+ or CD8+ T cells sorted from blood, collected in a trial of the OX40 agonist ivuxolimab. The receptors were gathered from an adult with an advanced solid tumor such as melanoma, head and neck, liver or kidney cancer. The CDR3 runs from the conserved cysteine through the conserved F or W. Fields, in order: V gene, clone size, D gene, J gene, CDR3 protein, CDR3 DNA. The D gene is left open where the match is weak. Clone size, where shown, is once, few, many, or a class for clones that have expanded.

v_call: TRBV5-1; clone_size: -; d_call: -; j_call: TRBJ1-2; cdr3_aa: CASSLAGENYGYTF; cdr3_nt: TGCGCCAGCAGCTTGGCCGGGGAGAACTATGGCTACACCTTC
v_call: TRBV25-1; clone_size: -; d_call: -; j_call: TRBJ2-6; cdr3_aa: CASSPRSGANVLTF; cdr3_nt: TGTGCCAGCAGTCCTCGCTCTGGGGCCAACGTCCTGACTTTC
v_call: TRBV27; clone_size: -; d_call: TRBD2; j_call: TRBJ2-7; cdr3_aa: CASSWEGRFSEQYF; cdr3_nt: TGTGCCAGCAGTTGGGAGGGAAGGTTCTCCGAGCAGTACTTC
v_call: TRBV6-5; clone_size: -; d_call: -; j_call: TRBJ1-6; cdr3_aa: CASSYPNSPLHF; cdr3_nt: TGTGCCAGCAGTTACCCAAATTCACCCCTCCACTTT
v_call: TRBV5-1; clone_size: -; d_call: TRBD1; j_call: TRBJ1-4; cdr3_aa: CASSLVGTGNEKLFF; cdr3_nt: TGCGCCAGCAGCTTGGTTGGGACAGGGAACGAAAAACTGTTTTTT
v_call: TRBV28; clone_size: -; d_call: -; j_call: TRBJ2-3; cdr3_aa: CASSQWADTQYF; cdr3_nt: TGTGCCAGCAGTCAGTGGGCAGATACGCAGTATTTT
v_call: TRBV19; clone_size: -; d_call: TRBD1; j_call: TRBJ2-1; cdr3_aa: CASSIGGTGVNNEQFF; cdr3_nt: TGTGCCAGTAGTATCGGGGGGACAGGGGTCAACAATGAGCAGTTCTTC
v_call: TRBV5-1; clone_size: -; d_call: -; j_call: TRBJ2-3; cdr3_aa: CASSIATIADTQYF; cdr3_nt: TGCGCCAGCAGCATCGCGACTATAGCAGATACGCAGTATTTT
v_call: TRBV10-3; clone_size: few; d_call: -; j_call: TRBJ1-2; cdr3_aa: CAISESRGSGYTF; cdr3_nt: TGTGCCATCAGTGAGAGCCGGGGTTCTGGCTACACCTTC
v_call: TRBV7-2; clone_size: -; d_call: TRBD1; j_call: TRBJ2-7; cdr3_aa: CASSPGQGLEQYF; cdr3_nt: TGTGCCAGCAGCCCAGGACAGGGCCTCGAGCAGTACTTC
v_call: TRBV6-6; clone_size: -; d_call: TRBD1; j_call: TRBJ1-5; cdr3_aa: CASTTGGQGNQPQHF; cdr3_nt: TGTGCCAGCACCACAGGGGGCCAGGGGAATCAGCCCCAGCATTTT
v_call: TRBV6-5; clone_size: -; d_call: TRBD1; j_call: TRBJ1-2; cdr3_aa: CASSGQGARGYTF; cdr3_nt: TGTGCCAGCAGTGGACAGGGGGCGCGGGGCTACACCTTC
v_call: TRBV19; clone_size: -; d_call: -; j_call: TRBJ1-2; cdr3_aa: CASSIGVSYGYTF; cdr3_nt: TGTGCCAGTAGTATAGGGGTGTCATATGGCTACACCTTC
v_call: TRBV5-6; clone_size: -; d_call: -; j_call: TRBJ1-2; cdr3_aa: CASSLGRTPNYGYTF; cdr3_nt: TGTGCCAGCAGCTTGGGAAGGACCCCTAACTATGGCTACACCTTC
v_call: TRBV18; clone_size: -; d_call: -; j_call: TRBJ2-5; cdr3_aa: CASSPRQGGQETQYF; cdr3_nt: TGTGCCAGCTCTCCCAGGCAAGGAGGTCAAGAGACCCAGTACTTC
v_call: TRBV5-1; clone_size: -; d_call: -; j_call: TRBJ2-1; cdr3_aa: CASSPQGSSYNEQFF; cdr3_nt: TGCGCCAGCAGCCCGCAGGGAAGCTCCTACAATGAGCAGTTCTTC
v_call: TRBV2; clone_size: -; d_call: -; j_call: TRBJ2-5; cdr3_aa: CASSEAHSSWGTQYF; cdr3_nt: TGTGCCAGCAGTGAAGCACACAGTTCCTGGGGGACCCAGTACTTC
v_call: TRBV15; clone_size: -; d_call: -; j_call: TRBJ1-2; cdr3_aa: CATSRDTRQADIYGYTF; cdr3_nt: TGTGCCACCAGCAGAGATACCCGACAGGCAGACATCTATGGCTACACCTTC